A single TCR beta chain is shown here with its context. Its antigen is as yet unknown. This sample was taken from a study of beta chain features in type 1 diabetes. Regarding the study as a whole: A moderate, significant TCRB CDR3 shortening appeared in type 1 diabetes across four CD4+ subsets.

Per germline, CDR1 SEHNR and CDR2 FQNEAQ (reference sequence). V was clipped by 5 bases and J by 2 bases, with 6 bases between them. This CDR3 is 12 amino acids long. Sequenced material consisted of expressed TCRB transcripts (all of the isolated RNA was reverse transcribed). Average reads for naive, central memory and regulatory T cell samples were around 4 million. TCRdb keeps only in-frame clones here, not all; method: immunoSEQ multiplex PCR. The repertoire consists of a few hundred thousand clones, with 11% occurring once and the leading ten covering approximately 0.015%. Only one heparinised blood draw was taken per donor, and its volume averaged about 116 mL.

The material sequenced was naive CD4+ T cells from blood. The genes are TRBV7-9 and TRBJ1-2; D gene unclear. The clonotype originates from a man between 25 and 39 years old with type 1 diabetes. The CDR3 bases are TGTGCCAGCAGCCAGGAAAACTATGGCTACACCTTC. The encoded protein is CASSQENYGYTF.